These 10 T cell receptor beta chains came from one sample sequenced in a study of spatial heterogeneity in lung cancer. One entry per CDR3 protein results from TCRdb running MiXCR on the 5' RACE reads. The sample shows about 23,000 distinct CDR3 sequences, roughly 4.7% of them seen only once. Indicated time point: sample taken at primary tumor resection. The sample in question was PBMCs, obtained at surgery. Receptors originate from a male donor with early-stage non-small cell lung cancer.

This clonotype appeared a few times. This CDR3 is CSVGLVRESGRSDTQYF. CDR3 DNA sequence: TGCAGCGTTGGGTTAGTGCGGGAGTCGGGCCGGTCAGATACGCAGTATTTT. This chain links TRBV29-1 with TRBJ2-3; 7 bases match TRBD2. V was clipped by 4 bases and J by 4 bases; unmatched bases: 17. CDR3 length equals 17 residues. CDR1 and CDR2 from the germline V gene are SQVTM and ANQGSEA.

This clonotype showed up many times. This chain uses TRBV7-2 with TRBJ1-4, with a weak D call TRBD1 (6 bases). V lost 5 bases to trimming and J lost 8 bases, with 21 bases between them. This CDR3 spans 16 amino acids. Per the germline V gene, CDR1 is SGHTA and CDR2 is FQGNSA. Here the CDR3 reads CASSLMGGGRGEKLFF. CDR3 bases: TGTGCCAGCAGCCTTATGGGCGGGGGGCGCGGGGAAAAACTGTTTTTT.

This clonotype was picked up many times. V and J are TRBV28 and TRBJ2-1; D not certain. This CDR3 has 11 amino acids. From germline, CDR1 is MDHEN and CDR2 SYDVKM. Trimming shortened V by 2 bases and J by 10 bases, and 6 bases separated the two germline ends. The CDR3 loop reads CASSLLREQFF. The DNA of the CDR3 is TGTGCCAGCAGTTTACTTAGGGAGCAGTTCTTC.

The gene calls are TRBV19 and TRBJ2-7, with D maybe TRBD2 (5 bases). Germline V gene data show CDR1 as LNHDA and CDR2 as SQIVND (reference sequence). V was pared by 5 bases and J by 2 bases, with 10 bases between. The CDR3 runs to 13 residues. The CDR3 DNA sequence: TGTGCCAGTAGTTCTAGGAGGACCTACGAGCAGTACTTC. It translates to CASSSRRTYEQYF.

This clonotype was observed at least ten times. This rearrangement joins TRBV15 to TRBJ2-5, with no clear D. V lost 0 bases, J lost 5 bases, and 7 bases lay in between. Looked up from germline, CDR1 is LNHNV and CDR2 is YYDKDF (reference sequence). The CDR3 is 13 residues long. CDR3 region: CATSRDLSETQYF. The CDR3 DNA reads as TGTGCCACCAGCAGAGATCTCAGTGAGACCCAGTACTTC.

Ten or more counts support this clonotype. The gene calls are TRBV7-2 and TRBJ2-7; D ambiguous. V was clipped by 3 bases and J by 1 base, with 1 base between them. Germline V lookup: CDR1 SGHTA, CDR2 FQGNSA. The CDR3 loop spans 11 amino acids. The DNA for the CDR3 is TGTGCCAGCAGCTTGTCCTACGAGCAGTACTTC. Amino acids: CASSLSYEQYF.

At least ten counts were recorded for this clonotype. The chain recombines TRBV4-2 with TRBJ2-3; 8 bases align to TRBD1. Germline CDR1 is LGHNA and CDR2 is YNFKEQ. Unmatched junction bases numbered 5, after V lost 0 bases and J lost 6 bases. CDR3 length equals 15 residues. The CDR3 bases are TGTGCCAGCAGCCAAGATAGCAGGGGGCTGGATACGCAGTATTTT. Its translation: CASSQDSRGLDTQYF.

This clonotype was observed many times. The chain is built from TRBV6-5 and TRBJ2-7; D assignment may be TRBD1 or TRBD2 (6 bases each). V was shortened by 4 bases and J by 5 bases, with 18 bases between the two germline ends. The CDR3 runs 15 residues. Germline-derived CDR1 and CDR2 are MNHEY and SVGAGI. The CDR3 loop reads CASSSAGGQIDEQYF. As DNA, the CDR3 is TGTGCCAGCAGTTCCGCCGGGGGCCAAATCGACGAGCAGTACTTC.

This clonotype has at least ten counts. The chain has TRBV12-3 or TRBV12-4 and TRBJ2-7, with 9 positions matching TRBD1. Trimming cost V 6 bases and J 3 bases; bases outside gene matches: 9. This CDR3 comprises 15 residues. This chain's CDR3 is CASSPGTGRYYEQYF. The CDR3 nucleotides are TGTGCCAGCAGCCCAGGGACAGGGAGATACTACGAGCAGTACTTC.

This clonotype was counted between two and nine times. The chain uses TRBV6-5 and TRBJ1-5; 7 bases are a match to TRBD1. The CDR3 length is 15 residues. Germline CDR1 MNHEY, CDR2 SVGAGI. The junction had 9 bases not matched to a gene; V was cut back by 6 bases and J by 4 bases. The CDR3 DNA is TGTGCCAGCAGACTAACAGGGGTGGCAAATCAGCCCCAGCATTTT. Translating it yields CASRLTGVANQPQHF.